This entry lists 25 T cell receptor beta chains sequenced from one sample in a study of T-cell reconstitution after alpha-beta-depleted transplantation in children. The TCRbeta library was prepared with unique molecular identifiers. One entry per CDR3 protein results from TCRdb running MiXCR on the PCR reads. The sample lists 440,000 or so distinct CDR3 sequences; 43% were seen once. The source material was PBMCs, sampled before TCRalphabeta/CD19-depleted stem cell transplant. The receptors stem from a girl aged 2-15 years with aplastic anemia, due to receive a stem cell transplant.

This clonotype appeared many times. The chain links TRBV5-6 to TRBJ2-3; no definite D call. The CDR3 is 16 amino acids. Germline values: CDR1 SGHDT, CDR2 YYEEEE. Trimming removed 5 bases from V and 0 bases from J, with 16 bases in between. The CDR3 loop is CASRRLADASTDTQYF. The CDR3 region has the DNA TGTGCCAGCAGGCGGTTAGCAGATGCTAGCACAGATACGCAGTATTTT. The whole variable domain, filled in from reference TRBV5-6 and TRBJ2-3, reads DAGVTQSPTHLIKTRGQQVTLRCSPKSGHDTVSWYQQALGQGPQFIFQYYEEEERQRGNFPDRFSGHQFPNYSSELNVNALLLGDSALYLCASRRLADASTDTQYFGPGTRLTVL.

This rearrangement joins TRBV4-2 to TRBJ2-3; 9 positions agree with TRBD1. The junction had 10 bases not matched to a gene; V was cut back by 9 bases and J by 3 bases. Germline V gives CDR1 LGHNA, CDR2 YNFKEQ. The CDR3 loop spans 15 amino acids. CDR3 protein: CASRDREIGTDTQYF. The DNA for the CDR3 is TGTGCCAGTAGGGACAGGGAGATTGGTACAGATACGCAGTATTTT.

The chain combines TRBV15 with TRBJ1-4; no definite D call. This CDR3 has 19 residues. V lost 0 bases, J lost 5 bases, and 22 bases lay in between. The germline gives CDR1 LNHNV, CDR2 YYDKDF (reference sequence). The CDR3 reads CATSREGWTETVRNEKLFF. The CDR3 DNA is TGTGCCACCAGCAGAGAGGGGTGGACGGAGACCGTGCGGAATGAAAAACTGTTTTTT.

The rearrangement uses TRBV15 and TRBJ2-1, with 9 bases lining up with TRBD2. Germline V lookup: CDR1 LNHNV, CDR2 YYDKDF (reference sequence). This CDR3 has 16 residues. V shed 0 bases, J shed 8 bases, and the junction held 8 bases outside the gene matches. In nucleotides, the CDR3 is TGTGCCACCAGCAGAGACCTAGCGGGAAATGGAGATGAGCAGTTCTTC. As protein: CATSRDLAGNGDEQFF.

CDR3 DNA sequence: TGCAGCGTTGGACTAGCGGGGGACTACGAGCAGTACTTC. Translating it yields CSVGLAGDYEQYF. The V and J genes are TRBV29-1 and TRBJ2-7; TRBD2 aligns across 12 bases. Trimming cost V 4 bases and J 3 bases; bases outside gene matches: 1. The CDR3 spans 13 residues. Germline V gene sequence: CDR1 SQVTM, CDR2 ANQGSEA.

This clonotype was seen only a few times. J is TRBJ1-1 and V is TRBV6-1; no reliable D call. The length of the CDR3 is 15 residues. CDR1 and CDR2 (germline): MNHNS, SASEGT. Deletions cut 6 bases from V and 4 bases from J, with 18 bases between. CDR3 coding DNA: TGTGCCAGCAGGGCCTGGGTAGGGAGGACCACTGAAGCTTTCTTT. Residues: CASRAWVGRTTEAFF.

CDR3 amino acids: CASSLLGQGTDYGYTF. In DNA, the CDR3 is TGTGCCAGCAGTCTGCTGGGACAGGGGACGGACTATGGCTACACCTTC. The V call is TRBV6-1, the J call TRBJ1-2; 10 nucleotides agree with TRBD1. Germline CDR1 MNHNS, CDR2 SASEGT. CDR3 length: 16 amino acids. J lost 3 bases, V lost 5 bases, and 9 bases had no gene match.

At least ten counts were recorded for this clonotype. This chain uses TRBV7-2 with TRBJ2-1; 8 nucleotides agree with TRBD2. CDR1 and CDR2 (germline): SGHTA, FQGNSA. Trimming at V came to 1 base and at J to 9 bases, leaving 5 bases not matched to a gene. The CDR3 spans 14 residues. CDR3 in amino acids: CASSLDGRAGEQFF. The CDR3 region has the DNA TGTGCCAGCAGCTTAGACGGGAGGGCTGGTGAGCAGTTCTTC.

As for this clonotype: The CDR3 does not end in the conserved phenylalanine or tryptophan, so this is likely a read error. V and J are TRBV20-1 and TRBJ2-3; 8 bases are a match to TRBD2. The CDR3 is made up of 17 amino acids. Losses at the gene ends were 0 bases for V and 4 bases for J; bases not matched to a gene: 12. Germline CDR1 DFQATT, CDR2 SNEGSKA (reference sequence). In DNA, the CDR3 is TGCAGTGCTAGAGATCAAAGCAGCGGGAGACTTGCAGATACGCAGTATTCT. Its translation is CSARDQSSGRLADTQYS.

This clonotype has at least ten counts. Germline and junction disagree at one end, which may indicate a read error. The chain links TRBV5-1 to TRBJ2-3; 8 bases map to TRBD1. The CDR3 consists of 15 residues. CDR1 and CDR2 (germline): SGHRS, YFSETQ. CDR3 DNA sequence: TGTGCCAGCTCACCTACAGGGGGTCCCACAGATACGCAGTATTTT. Its protein product is CASSPTGGPTDTQYF. The entire variable domain, with the rest obtained from reference TRBV5-1 and TRBJ2-3, is as follows: KAGVTQTPRYLIKTRGQQVTLSCSPISGHRSVSWYQQTPGQGLQFLFEYFSETQRNKGNFPGRFSGRQFSNSRSEMNVSTLELGDSALYLCASSPTGGPTDTQYFGPGTRLTVL.

The J gene is TRBJ2-7, the V gene TRBV20-1; D could derive from TRBD1 or TRBD2 (6 bases each). Germline loops: CDR1 DFQATT, CDR2 SNEGSKA (reference sequence). CDR3 length: 16 residues. Trimming left V 7 bases short and J 6 bases short, with 28 bases between. Here the CDR3 DNA reads TGCAGTGTTACCCAAAAACCTACTATAGGGGGGAGCGAGCAGTACTTC. Its protein product is CSVTQKPTIGGSEQYF.

The V and J genes are TRBV18 and TRBJ2-3; TRBD1 aligns across 7 bases. The CDR3 extends over 14 amino acids. V shed 3 bases, J shed 4 bases, and the junction held 4 bases outside the gene matches. Germline V CDR1 and CDR2: KGHSH, LQKENI. The CDR3 nucleotides read TGTGCCAGCTCACCTGACAGGGCGCCAGATACGCAGTATTTT. Protein sequence: CASSPDRAPDTQYF. The full variable domain, rest sourced from reference TRBV18 and TRBJ2-3, is NAGVMQNPRHLVRRRGQEARLRCSPMKGHSHVYWYRQLPEEGLKFMVYLQKENIIDESGMPKERFSAEFPKEGPSILRIQQVVRGDSAAYFCASSPDRAPDTQYFGPGTRLTVL.

Notes on this clonotype: A much larger clone lies one base from this, so it may be a read error. This chain uses TRBV6-1 with TRBJ2-6, with 7 nucleotides matching TRBD2. CDR1 and CDR2 (germline): MNHNS, SASEGT. The CDR3 covers 16 residues. CDR3 DNA sequence: TGTGCCAGCAGGCTAGCGGTGAGCTCTGGGGCCAACGCCCTGACTTTC. Protein sequence: CASRLAVSSGANALTF.

The chain links TRBV7-2 to TRBJ1-2, with TRBD1 identical over 7 bases. V shed 4 bases, J shed 6 bases, and the junction held 17 bases outside the gene matches. The CDR3 runs 17 residues. The germline V gene has CDR1 SGHTA and CDR2 FQGNSA. In nucleotides, the CDR3 is TGTGCCAGCAGCTGGAATGATCGGACAGGAGTTGCCAATGGCTACACCTTC. It encodes CASSWNDRTGVANGYTF.

The rearrangement uses TRBV9 and TRBJ2-7, with unresolved D. Germline CDR1 and CDR2: SGDLS and YYNGEE. V was pared by 0 bases and J by 4 bases, with 11 bases between. The CDR3 totals 14 residues. The CDR3 nucleotides are TGTGCCAGCAGCGTAGCTATGGGCGAATACGAGCAGTACTTC. Translating gives CASSVAMGEYEQYF.

The V call is TRBV7-9, the J call TRBJ1-4; a possible D gene is TRBD1 (6 bases). CDR1 is SEHNR and CDR2 is FQNEAQ in the germline V gene (reference sequence). The ends were cut back, 1 base at V and 6 bases at J, with 12 bases in the middle. This CDR3 spans 15 amino acids. The CDR3 DNA reads TGTGCCAGCAGCTTAGGAACGGCAGGGGATGAAAAACTGTTTTTT. Translated, it gives CASSLGTAGDEKLFF.

The chain combines TRBV12-3 or TRBV12-4 with TRBJ1-5, with D tentatively TRBD1 (5 bases). The CDR3 contains 12 residues. V lost 6 bases to trimming and J lost 5 bases, with 8 bases between them. The CDR3 nucleotides are TGTGCCAGCAGGGGGGGGGATCAGCCCCAGCATTTT. It specifies CASRGGDQPQHF.

As to this clonotype: The CDR3 carries no conserved terminal phenylalanine or tryptophan, so it likely arises from a read error. V usage is TRBV11-2 and J usage is TRBJ2-2; 9 bases match TRBD2. The CDR3 runs to 16 residues. V was clipped by 5 bases and J by 0 bases; unmatched bases: 4. In germline, CDR1 is SGHAT, CDR2 FQNNGV. CDR3 sequence: CASSTLAGTNTGELFY. The CDR3 bases are TGTGCCAGCAGCACCCTAGCGGGGACGAACACCGGGGAGCTGTTTTAT.

This clonotype has just a few counts. The chain carries TRBV6-5 and TRBJ1-4, with D perhaps TRBD1 (6 bases). Per the germline V gene, CDR1 is MNHEY and CDR2 is SVGAGI. CDR3 length equals 15 residues. The V end lost 0 bases, the J end lost 6 bases, and 11 bases lay between the germline ends. The CDR3 coding sequence is TGTGCCAGCAGTTACTCGGGGGCAGGGGATGAAAAACTGTTTTTT. Translating gives CASSYSGAGDEKLFF.

This clonotype has ten or more counts. This chain joins TRBV7-3 and TRBJ1-1, with 10 bases that match TRBD1. Germline CDR1 reads SGHTA; CDR2 reads FQGTGA. V was pared by 4 bases and J by 0 bases, with 8 bases of the junction left unmatched. This CDR3 spans 17 amino acids. The CDR3: CASSSPQGTGVNTEAFF. In DNA, the CDR3 is TGTGCCAGCAGCTCCCCTCAGGGGACAGGGGTGAACACTGAAGCTTTCTTT.

This clonotype was seen only once. The chain uses TRBV11-2 and TRBJ2-1, with D perhaps being TRBD1 or TRBD2 (6 bases each). V shed 5 bases and J shed 8 bases, with 19 bases lying between them. The CDR3 is 15 amino acids. The germline V gene encodes CDR1 SGHAT and CDR2 FQNNGV. The CDR3 loop is CASSHRDTEGDEQFF. CDR3 in DNA: TGTGCCAGCAGCCATAGGGACACGGAGGGCGATGAGCAGTTCTTC. Variable domain in full (rest from reference TRBV11-2 and TRBJ2-1): EAGVAQSPRYKIIEKRQSVAFWCNPISGHATLYWYQQILGQGPKLLIQFQNNGVVDDSQLPKDRFSAERLKGVDSTLKIQPAKLEDSAVYLCASSHRDTEGDEQFFGPGTRLTVL.

This clonotype was observed a handful of times. The genes are TRBV27 and TRBJ2-1; 15 bases agree with TRBD2. This CDR3 contains 17 residues. J gave up 6 bases and V 5 bases, and 8 bases lay outside the gene matches. Per the germline V gene, CDR1 is MNHEY and CDR2 is SMNVEV (reference sequence). In DNA form, the CDR3 reads TGTGCCAGCAGTCCCGGACTAGCGGGAGGGACCGGCAATGAGCAGTTCTTC. Amino acid sequence: CASSPGLAGGTGNEQFF.

The chain uses TRBV29-1 and TRBJ1-1; a weak D match, TRBD1 (5 bases). The CDR3 sequence is 12 residues long. Germline CDR1 is SQVTM and CDR2 is ANQGSEA. The DNA for the CDR3 is TGCAGTCTTCGGGGCTTGAACACTGAAGCTTTCTTT. Its protein product is CSLRGLNTEAFF.

The V call is TRBV2, the J call TRBJ2-5; D uncertain. This CDR3 region has 15 residues. V shed 4 bases and J shed 1 base, with 13 bases lying between them. Germline V CDR1 and CDR2: SNHLY, FYNNEI. CDR3 amino acids: CASSVRTGPQETQYF. The CDR3 DNA reads TGTGCCAGCAGTGTGCGGACGGGCCCCCAAGAGACCCAGTACTTC. Combining the CDR3 with reference TRBV2 and TRBJ2-5 gives the whole variable domain EPEVTQTPSHQVTQMGQEVILRCVPISNHLYFYWYRQILGQKVEFLVSFYNNEISEKSEIFDDQFSVERPDGSNFTLKIRSTKLEDSAMYFCASSVRTGPQETQYFGPGTRLLVL.

The chain is built from TRBV7-2 and TRBJ1-1, with D uncertain. V dropped 0 bases and J dropped 1 base, with 9 bases sitting between them. CDR3 length: 15 residues. Germline CDR1 reads SGHTA; CDR2 reads FQGNSA. The CDR3 bases are TGTGCCAGCAGCTTAGCCGACCGACAGAACACTGAAGCTTTCTTT. Translating it yields CASSLADRQNTEAFF. Drawing the rest from reference TRBV7-2 and TRBJ1-1, the complete variable domain is GAGVSQSPSNKVTEKGKDVELRCDPISGHTALYWYRQSLGQGLEFLIYFQGNSAPDKSGLPSDRFSAERTGGSVSTLTIQRTQQEDSAVYLCASSLADRQNTEAFFGQGTRLTVV.